The source of this T cell receptor (beta chain) is a study of cytomegalovirus exposure and HLA in healthy donors. Turning to the study itself: Clustering assigned around 77% of the roughly 420 genotyped donors to the Caucasian-associated ancestry cluster. Findings and limits, study-wide: According to the study, 160 or so TCR beta chains were cytomegalovirus-associated. It emerged from a later analysis that several of the most significant clusters appeared to be linked to common viral pathogens.

Germline CDR1 reads MNHEY; CDR2 reads SVGAGI. The V and J ends lost 6 bases and 2 bases, in that order; junction bases with no gene match: 5. The CDR3 sequence is 14 residues long. In the PCR, 60 Vbeta and 13 Jbeta primers were used. Profiled with immunoSEQ multiplex PCR; TCRdb holds only in-frame clones, not every one. The data contain under 20,000 clones, less than 85% of them singletons. Comments on this clone: Its antigen is unidentified.

This chain joins TRBV6-5 and TRBJ2-3; 7 bases line up with TRBD1. The sample comprised PBMCs. This TCR was sampled from a human donor in good health. CDR3 nucleotides: TGTGCCAGCAGCGGACAGGCCCTCACAGATACGCAGTATTTT. Translation: CASSGQALTDTQYF.